This T cell receptor beta chain was obtained from a study of T cells in localized non-small cell lung cancer. Study results and caveats: For the top 100 tumor clones, a median approximately 59 also appeared in adjacent lung. The study found T cell clonality highest in uninvolved adjacent lung, above tumor. Elevated blood T cell density was associated with longer overall survival.

Germline V gene lookup returns CDR1 SGHVS and CDR2 FNYEAQ. The CDR3 runs to 13 residues. The V end lost 0 bases, the J end lost 5 bases, and 8 bases lay between the germline ends. Measured with immunoSEQ multiplex PCR; TCRdb has only the in-frame clones, and not every one. The sample lists tens of thousands of clones, about nine tenths occurring once. A word on this clone: The antigen is unknown.

This receptor was identified in a man aged 40 to 69 with stage I squamous cell lung carcinoma. The sequencing used peripheral blood, collected before any cancer treatment. The V call is TRBV7-6, the J call TRBJ2-7; D not certain. The CDR3 sequence: CASSLAHGDEQYF. The DNA for the CDR3 is TGTGCCAGCAGCTTAGCGCACGGTGACGAGCAGTACTTC.